A single T cell receptor (beta chain) is shown here with its context. Its antigen remains unknown. Genomic DNA constituted the template upon which TCR beta VDJ and CDR3 profiling was performed. TCRdb redid the calling of the reads with MiXCR, one entry per CDR3 protein. The table records 200,000 to 250,000 distinct CDR3 sequences, under 50% of them present only once. The data originate from a study of CD8+CD57+ T cells in acquired aplastic anemia. Study in general: CD4+ and CD8+ cells, once sorted, gave DNA averaging approximately 3.4 ug.

Patients sequenced had flow cytometry evidence of CD8+CD57+ cell expansion. Acquired aplastic anemia of severe grade affected all patients. General observations from the study: CD8+ Simpson's diversity in patients was not significantly different from that in controls. Patients and controls shared about 30 CD8+ CDR3 sequences, which appeared highly expressed in patients and within their immunodominant clones.

The specimen sequenced was sorted CD4+, CD8+, or CD8+CD57+ T cells (not recorded which) from PBMCs. The receptor was isolated from a human donor with aplastic anemia.

This CDR3 is CSARPIGTSPYEQYF. In DNA, the CDR3 is TGCAGTGCTAGACCCATCGGGACAAGTCCCTACGAGCAGTACTTC. This chain joins TRBV20-1 and TRBJ2-7; D possibly corresponds to TRBD1 (6 bases). CDR3 length equals 15 residues. V lost 2 bases and J lost 2, with 16 bases in between. Germline V CDR1 and CDR2: DFQATT, SNEGSKA (reference sequence).